Below are 15 T cell receptor beta chains sequenced from a single sample in a study of OX40 agonist ivuxolimab in advanced cancers. Repertoires were generated with immunoSEQ multiplex PCR, while TCRdb's copy carries only in-frame clones and drops some. Of about 25,000 clones listed, roughly 77% are singletons. Here the sequenced sample was CD4+ or CD8+ T cells sorted from blood, taken in a trial of the OX40 agonist ivuxolimab. These receptors were collected from an adult with an advanced solid tumor such as melanoma, head and neck, liver or kidney cancer.

The chain couples TRBV9 to TRBJ2-1, with D maybe TRBD1 (5 bases). In germline, CDR1 is SGDLS, CDR2 YYNGEE. V was pared by 0 bases and J by 2 bases, with 12 bases between. CDR3 length: 16 residues. CDR3 DNA: TGTGCCAGCAGCGTAGACCACAGGAGCCCCTACAATGAGCAGTTCTTC. Translation gives CASSVDHRSPYNEQFF.

The chain employs TRBV30 and TRBJ2-1; D is undetermined. The CDR3 loop spans 16 amino acids. Germline CDR1 GTSNPN, CDR2 SVGIG (reference sequence). Trimming cost V 5 bases and J 3 bases, with 20 bases left between them. The CDR3 DNA reads as TGTGCCTGGCAAAACCGGATTAATCTAGTCTACAATGAGCAGTTCTTC. It specifies CAWQNRINLVYNEQFF.

J is TRBJ2-7 and V is TRBV29-1; D may be TRBD1 (8 bases). Between the trimmed V and J ends, which lost 6 bases and 5 bases, there was a span of 20 bases. The CDR3 contains 14 residues. CDR1 and CDR2 from the germline V gene are SQVTM and ANQGSEA. The CDR3 region has the DNA TGCAGCGTCGTGGGCACAGGGGGGGTCCACGAGCAGTACTTC. It specifies CSVVGTGGVHEQYF.

The J gene is TRBJ2-3, the V gene TRBV7-9, with D maybe TRBD2 (5 bases). This CDR3 spans 15 amino acids. V gave up 7 bases and J gave up 1 base, with 15 bases separating them. The V gene's germline CDR1 is SEHNR and CDR2 FQNEAQ (reference sequence). CDR3 amino acids: CASNLIERGTDTQYF. The CDR3, as DNA: TGTGCCAGCAACCTTATAGAGAGGGGCACAGATACGCAGTATTTT.

The V and J genes are TRBV5-1 and TRBJ2-7; D is unclear. The CDR3 contains 13 residues. Germline CDR1 SGHRS, CDR2 YFSETQ. The germline V and J ends were trimmed by 7 bases and 1 base, with 12 bases remaining between them. In DNA form, the CDR3 reads TGCGCCAGCTCAGACCCCAGTTCCTACGAGCAGTACTTC. Protein: CASSDPSSYEQYF.

The chain carries TRBV28 and TRBJ2-4; D not resolved. Germline assignment: CDR1 MDHEN and CDR2 SYDVKM. V was pared by 5 bases and J by 4 bases, with 18 bases between. This CDR3 spans 16 amino acids. For the CDR3, the DNA is TGTGCCAGCAGTCGATACAAGGACGGACCAAAAAACATTCAGTACTTC. Amino acid sequence: CASSRYKDGPKNIQYF. The complete variable domain, with remaining parts taken from reference TRBV28 and TRBJ2-4, reads DVKVTQSSRYLVKRTGEKVFLECVQDMDHENMFWYRQDPGLGLRLIYFSYDVKMKEKGDIPEGYSVSREKKERFSLILESASTNQTSMYLCASSRYKDGPKNIQYFGAGTRLSVL.

The genes are TRBV5-1 and TRBJ2-7; no clear D. The CDR3 length is 13 residues. V shed 3 bases and J shed 0 bases, with 7 bases lying between them. Germline V gives CDR1 SGHRS, CDR2 YFSETQ. CDR3 loop: CASSSQSSYEQYF. The CDR3 DNA sequence: TGCGCCAGCAGCTCCCAGAGCTCCTACGAGCAGTACTTC.

V and J are TRBV28 and TRBJ2-5; D not certain. This CDR3 comprises 14 residues. From germline, CDR1 is MDHEN and CDR2 SYDVKM. V was pared by 4 bases and J by 2 bases, with 11 bases between. Here the CDR3 DNA reads TGTGCCAGCAGTTGGTATGGGCAGCAAGAGACCCAGTACTTC. Translation: CASSWYGQQETQYF.

The rearrangement links TRBV19 to TRBJ2-1; D may be TRBD1 or TRBD2 (5 bases each). CDR1 and CDR2 from the germline V gene are LNHDA and SQIVND (reference sequence). V shed 8 bases and J shed 8 bases, with 19 bases lying between them. The CDR3 has 14 amino acids. CDR3 protein: CASLGAPRSDEQFF. In nucleotides, the CDR3 is TGTGCCAGTCTCGGGGCCCCTAGGTCCGATGAGCAGTTCTTC. Together with reference TRBV19 and TRBJ2-1, the CDR3 gives the full variable domain: DGGITQSPKYLFRKEGQNVTLSCEQNLNHDAMYWYRQDPGQGLRLIYYSQIVNDFQKGDIAEGYSVSREKKESFPLTVTSAQKNPTAFYLCASLGAPRSDEQFFGPGTRLTVL.

This sequence joins TRBV10-2 and TRBJ1-1; tentative D call: TRBD1 (6 bases). Germline lookup yields CDR1 WSHSY and CDR2 SAAADI. The CDR3 extends over 14 amino acids. Trimming pared 6 bases from V and 0 bases from J, leaving 11 bases between. CDR3 loop: CASRTGPVNTEAFF. Here the CDR3 DNA reads TGCGCCAGCAGAACAGGGCCCGTGAACACTGAAGCTTTCTTT.

The CDR3 coding sequence is TGTGCCAGCAGCTTAGGACAGGGGGGCTACAATGAGCAGTTCTTC. Translation gives CASSLGQGGYNEQFF. The V gene is TRBV7-9, the J gene TRBJ2-1; 9 bases align to TRBD1. The germline CDR1 and CDR2 sequences are SEHNR and FQNEAQ (reference sequence). V was pared by 1 base and J by 3 bases, with 1 base of the junction left unmatched. CDR3 length equals 15 residues.

J is TRBJ2-2 and V is TRBV19; no clear D. V was pared by 0 bases and J by 2 bases, with 7 bases between. Germline V gene lookup returns CDR1 LNHDA and CDR2 SQIVND (reference sequence). This CDR3 contains 15 residues. The CDR3 sequence: CASSIDIPNTGELFF. CDR3 DNA sequence: TGTGCCAGTAGTATAGACATACCAAACACCGGGGAGCTGTTTTTT. The full variable domain, completed using reference TRBV19 and TRBJ2-2, is DGGITQSPKYLFRKEGQNVTLSCEQNLNHDAMYWYRQDPGQGLRLIYYSQIVNDFQKGDIAEGYSVSREKKESFPLTVTSAQKNPTAFYLCASSIDIPNTGELFFGEGSRLTVL.

This chain uses TRBV11-2 with TRBJ2-7; D is perhaps TRBD2 (5 bases). V was pared by 6 bases and J by 1 base, with 13 bases between. CDR1 is SGHAT, CDR2 FQNNGV, per germline. The CDR3 has 14 amino acids. The CDR3 region is CASSFTTGSYEQYF. As DNA, the CDR3 is TGTGCCAGCAGTTTCACGACGGGATCCTACGAGCAGTACTTC. Combining the CDR3 with reference TRBV11-2 and TRBJ2-7 gives the whole variable domain EAGVAQSPRYKIIEKRQSVAFWCNPISGHATLYWYQQILGQGPKLLIQFQNNGVVDDSQLPKDRFSAERLKGVDSTLKIQPAKLEDSAVYLCASSFTTGSYEQYFGPGTRLTVT.

The chain combines TRBV28 with TRBJ2-1; 12 positions match TRBD2. The CDR3 contains 16 residues. CDR1 MDHEN and CDR2 SYDVKM come from the germline V gene. The junction had 4 bases not matched to a gene; V was cut back by 7 bases and J by 0 bases. The CDR3 bases are TGTGCCAGCAAGGGACTAGCGGGCTCCTCCTACAATGAGCAGTTCTTC. It specifies CASKGLAGSSYNEQFF.

V is TRBV7-6 and J is TRBJ1-5, with D perhaps TRBD1 (5 bases). CDR1 SGHVS and CDR2 FNYEAQ come from the germline V gene. V lost 4 bases and J 2 bases, leaving 9 bases between the germline ends. The CDR3 is 14 amino acids. The CDR3 nucleotides read TGTGCCAGCAGCTCAGGGTTGGGCAATCAGCCCCAGCATTTT. It translates to CASSSGLGNQPQHF.